The text below deals with one T cell receptor (beta chain). Its antigen is as yet unknown. This sample is part of a study of shared clonotypes between healthy human individuals. Findings of the study overall: When compared with the clonotypes that were shared by all four sorted-subset donors, the non-shared clonotypes turned out to have lower generation probabilities.

CDR3 length: 13 amino acids. V was shortened by 5 bases and J by 4 bases, with 9 bases between the two germline ends. Germline V CDR1 and CDR2: SEHNR, FQNEAQ (reference sequence). CD45RO negativity and positive selection for CCR7 defined naive CD8 cells, a population that excluded terminally differentiated effector memory CD45RA+ cells. Investigators spread the genomic DNA of each subset evenly over several immunoSEQ plates. Per the authors' pipeline: Owing to the provision of junction-only sequences devoid of quality scores by immunoSEQ, filtering differed. The protocol was immunoSEQ multiplex PCR, while the TCRdb copy is restricted to in-frame clones and leaves out a portion. Clone size and V and J calls were adopted from that table, with D and trimming inferred from the DNA. The sample has 550,000 to 750,000 clones; 92% are singletons.

Sequencing was done on a sample of naive CD8+ T cells sorted from blood. The clonotype comes from a man between 25 and 39 years old in good health. The chain employs TRBV7-9 and TRBJ2-1; no definite D call. In DNA, the CDR3 is TGTGCCAGCAGCCCCAGGACGTACAATGAGCAGTTCTTC. Its translation: CASSPRTYNEQFF.